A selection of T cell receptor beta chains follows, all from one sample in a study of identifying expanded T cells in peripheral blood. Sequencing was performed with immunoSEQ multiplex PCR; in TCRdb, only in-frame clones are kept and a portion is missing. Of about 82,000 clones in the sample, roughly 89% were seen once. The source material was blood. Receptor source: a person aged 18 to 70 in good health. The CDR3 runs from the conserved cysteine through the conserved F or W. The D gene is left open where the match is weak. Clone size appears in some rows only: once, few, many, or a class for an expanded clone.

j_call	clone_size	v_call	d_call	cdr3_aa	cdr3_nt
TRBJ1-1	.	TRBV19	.	CATRFRQNTEAFF	TGTGCCACCAGGTTCAGACAGAACACTGAAGCTTTCTTT
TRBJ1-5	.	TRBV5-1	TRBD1	CASSQGGPGGQPQHF	TGCGCCAGCAGCCAGGGGGGCCCCGGAGGGCAGCCCCAGCATTTT
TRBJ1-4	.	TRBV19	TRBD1	CASSSQTGSEKLFF	TGTGCCAGTAGTTCTCAGACAGGGTCTGAAAAACTGTTTTTT
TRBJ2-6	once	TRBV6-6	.	CASSLGAGGANVLTF	TGTGCCAGCAGTTTGGGGGCGGGTGGGGCCAACGTCCTGACTTTC
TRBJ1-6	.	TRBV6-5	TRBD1	CASRLQGQVNSPLHF	TGTGCCAGCAGGCTACAGGGGCAAGTGAATTCACCCCTCCACTTT
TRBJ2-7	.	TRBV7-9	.	CASSKGVRPSSPYEQYF	TGTGCCAGCAGCAAAGGCGTCAGACCTTCCAGCCCCTACGAGCAGTACTTC
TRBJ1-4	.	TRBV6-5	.	CASSYKEKLFF	TGTGCCAGCAGTTATAAAGAAAAACTGTTTTTT
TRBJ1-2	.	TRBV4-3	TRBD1	CASSHLNRGPIGYGYTF	TGCGCCAGCAGCCACCTAAACAGGGGGCCTATAGGCTATGGCTACACCTTC
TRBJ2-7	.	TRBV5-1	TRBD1	CASSQAGTGTYEQYF	TGCGCCAGCAGCCAAGCCGGGACAGGAACTTACGAGCAGTACTTC
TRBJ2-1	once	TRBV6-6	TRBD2	CASTDIAGYPSNEQFF	TGTGCCAGCACCGATATAGCGGGATACCCCTCCAATGAGCAGTTCTTC
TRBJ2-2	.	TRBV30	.	CAWRLGPNTGELFF	TGTGCCTGGAGGCTCGGGCCGAACACCGGGGAGCTGTTTTTT
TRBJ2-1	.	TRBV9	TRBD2	CASSPRLAGGRNEQFF	TGTGCCAGCAGCCCACGACTAGCGGGGGGGCGCAATGAGCAGTTCTTC
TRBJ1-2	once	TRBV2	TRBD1	CASSPISGGIWGENGYTF	TGTGCCAGCAGCCCCATATCAGGGGGGATCTGGGGGGAGAATGGCTACACCTTC
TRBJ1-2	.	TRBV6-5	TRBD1	CASSYGTGISYGYTF	TGTGCCAGCAGTTACGGGACAGGGATTAGCTATGGCTACACCTTC
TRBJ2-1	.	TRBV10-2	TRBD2	CASTGLAGASSYNEQFF	TGCGCCAGCACGGGACTAGCGGGGGCAAGCTCCTACAATGAGCAGTTCTTC
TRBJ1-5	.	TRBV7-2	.	CASSLQGNQPQHF	TGTGCCAGCAGCTTACAGGGCAATCAGCCCCAGCATTTT
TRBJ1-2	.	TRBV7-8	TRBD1	CASSLATQGGYTF	TGTGCCAGCAGCTTAGCGACACAGGGGGGCTACACCTTC
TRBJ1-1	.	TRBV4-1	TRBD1	CASSQSRTGGPEAFF	TGCGCCAGCAGCCAATCGAGGACAGGGGGCCCTGAAGCTTTCTTT
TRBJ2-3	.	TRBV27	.	CASSMPGAPRDTQYF	TGTGCCAGCAGTATGCCGGGGGCTCCCAGGGATACGCAGTATTTT
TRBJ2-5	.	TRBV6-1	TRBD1	CASSGTGIETQYF	TGTGCCAGCAGTGGGACAGGGATCGAGACCCAGTACTTC
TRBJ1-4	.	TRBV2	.	CASTGVREANEKLFF	TGTGCCAGCACCGGGGTCAGGGAAGCTAATGAAAAACTGTTTTTT
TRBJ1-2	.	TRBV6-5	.	CASSWTEDYGYTF	TGTGCCAGCAGCTGGACAGAGGACTATGGCTACACCTTC
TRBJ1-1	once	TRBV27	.	CASSSGVVAFF	TGTGCCAGCAGTTCGGGGGTAGTAGCTTTCTTT
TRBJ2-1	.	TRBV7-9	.	CASSVKGGYEQFF	TGTGCCAGCAGCGTAAAGGGGGGGTATGAGCAGTTCTTC
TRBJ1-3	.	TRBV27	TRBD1	CASSPRQGLSGNTIYF	TGTGCCAGCAGTCCACGACAGGGCCTCTCTGGAAACACCATATATTTT
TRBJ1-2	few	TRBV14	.	CASSQESAGPGPKYTF	TGTGCCAGCAGCCAAGAATCAGCCGGGCCGGGACCCAAGTACACCTTC
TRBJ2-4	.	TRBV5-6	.	CASSSPGLAKNIQYF	TGTGCCAGCAGCTCTCCGGGGTTAGCCAAAAACATTCAGTACTTC
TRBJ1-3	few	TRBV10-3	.	CAIRGGSGNTIYF	TGTGCCATCAGGGGCGGCTCTGGAAACACCATATATTTT
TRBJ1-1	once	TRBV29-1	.	CSVDRNTEAFF	TGCAGCGTAGATAGGAACACTGAAGCTTTCTTT
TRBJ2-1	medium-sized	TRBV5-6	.	CASSLISDRYNEQFF	TGTGCCAGCAGCTTGATCTCCGACAGATACAATGAGCAGTTCTTC
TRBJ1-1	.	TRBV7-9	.	CASSFHNMNTEAFF	TGTGCCAGCAGCTTCCACAACATGAACACTGAAGCTTTCTTT
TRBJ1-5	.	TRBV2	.	CASRRAINQPQHF	TGTGCCAGCAGAAGGGCAATCAATCAGCCCCAGCATTTT
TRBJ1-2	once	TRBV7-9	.	CASSLANGNYGYTF	TGTGCCAGCAGCTTAGCGAACGGCAACTATGGCTACACCTTC